This T cell receptor beta chain was identified during a study of blood T cell repertoires in COVID-19. Study in general: Material from acute and convalescent COVID-19 was sourced from the United States, Italy and Spain. PBMCs, B-cell-depleted T cells, or T cells provided the cDNA or gDNA that made up the material.

Per the original data handling: Estimation of nucleated cell counts was performed using reference gene primer amplification. TCRdb's table, derived via immunoSEQ multiplex PCR, lists solely in-frame clones and lacks some. V, J and clone size are those of that table, while D and trimming were read from the DNA. Altogether 120,000 or so clones are present, around 83% being singletons, with the ten largest covering 5.5% to 6%. The ends lost 0 bases at V and 1 base at J; junction bases unmatched: 1. CDR1 and CDR2 from the germline V gene are SGHRS and YFSETQ. The CDR3 length is 16 residues. The specimen was peripheral blood. The TCR originated in a man older than 75 with active or convalescent COVID-19. This chain links TRBV5-1 with TRBJ2-5; 12 bases line up with TRBD2. For the CDR3, the DNA is TGCGCCAGCAGCTTGGAACTAGCGGGGGGCCAAGAGACCCAGTACTTC. Amino acid sequence: CASSLELAGGQETQYF.